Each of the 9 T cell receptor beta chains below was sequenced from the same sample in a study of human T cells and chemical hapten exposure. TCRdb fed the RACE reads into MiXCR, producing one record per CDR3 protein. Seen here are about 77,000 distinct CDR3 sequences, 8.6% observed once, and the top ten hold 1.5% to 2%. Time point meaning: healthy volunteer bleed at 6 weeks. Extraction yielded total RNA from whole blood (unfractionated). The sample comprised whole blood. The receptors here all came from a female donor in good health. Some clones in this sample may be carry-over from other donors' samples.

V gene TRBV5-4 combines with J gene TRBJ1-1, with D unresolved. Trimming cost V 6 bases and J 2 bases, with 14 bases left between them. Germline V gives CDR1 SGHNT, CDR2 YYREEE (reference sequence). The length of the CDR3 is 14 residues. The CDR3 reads CASTKSGRNTEAFF. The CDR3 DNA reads TGTGCCAGCACCAAAAGCGGCCGAAACACTGAAGCTTTCTTT.

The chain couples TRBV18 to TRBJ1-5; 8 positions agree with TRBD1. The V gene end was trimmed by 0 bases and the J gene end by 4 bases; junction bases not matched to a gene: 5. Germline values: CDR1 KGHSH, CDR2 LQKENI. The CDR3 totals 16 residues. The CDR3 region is CASSPPSGGRNQPQHF. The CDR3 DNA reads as TGTGCCAGCTCACCACCCTCAGGGGGCCGAAATCAGCCCCAGCATTTT. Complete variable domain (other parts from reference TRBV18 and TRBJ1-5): NAGVMQNPRHLVRRRGQEARLRCSPMKGHSHVYWYRQLPEEGLKFMVYLQKENIIDESGMPKERFSAEFPKEGPSILRIQQVVRGDSAAYFCASSPPSGGRNQPQHFGDGTRLSIL.

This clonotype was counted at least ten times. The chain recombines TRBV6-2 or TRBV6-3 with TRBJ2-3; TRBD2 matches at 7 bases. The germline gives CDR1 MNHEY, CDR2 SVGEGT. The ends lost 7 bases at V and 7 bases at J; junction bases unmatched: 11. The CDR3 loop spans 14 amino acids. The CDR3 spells CASTGGLDAHTQYF. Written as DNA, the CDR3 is TGTGCCAGCACAGGCGGACTAGACGCTCATACGCAGTATTTT.

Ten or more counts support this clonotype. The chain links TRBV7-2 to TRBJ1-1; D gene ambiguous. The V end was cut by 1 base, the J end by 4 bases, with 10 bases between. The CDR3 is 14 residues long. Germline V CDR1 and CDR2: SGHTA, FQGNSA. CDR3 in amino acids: CASSLGIVGTEAFF. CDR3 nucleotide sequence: TGTGCCAGCAGCTTAGGTATCGTGGGCACTGAAGCTTTCTTT.

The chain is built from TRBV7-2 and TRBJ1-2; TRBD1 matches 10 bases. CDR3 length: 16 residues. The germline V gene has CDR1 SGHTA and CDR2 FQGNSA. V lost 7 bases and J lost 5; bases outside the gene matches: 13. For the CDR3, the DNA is TGTGCCAGCACCTGGACAGGGGGTCTATCTGGATATGGCTACACCTTC. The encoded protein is CASTWTGGLSGYGYTF.

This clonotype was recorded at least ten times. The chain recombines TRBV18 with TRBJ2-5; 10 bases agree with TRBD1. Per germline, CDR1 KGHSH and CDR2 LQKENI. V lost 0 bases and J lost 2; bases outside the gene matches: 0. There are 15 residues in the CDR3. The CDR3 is CASSPPGQGQETQYF. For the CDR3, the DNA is TGTGCCAGCTCACCACCGGGACAGGGGCAAGAGACCCAGTACTTC. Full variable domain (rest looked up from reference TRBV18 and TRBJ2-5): NAGVMQNPRHLVRRRGQEARLRCSPMKGHSHVYWYRQLPEEGLKFMVYLQKENIIDESGMPKERFSAEFPKEGPSILRIQQVVRGDSAAYFCASSPPGQGQETQYFGPGTRLLVL.

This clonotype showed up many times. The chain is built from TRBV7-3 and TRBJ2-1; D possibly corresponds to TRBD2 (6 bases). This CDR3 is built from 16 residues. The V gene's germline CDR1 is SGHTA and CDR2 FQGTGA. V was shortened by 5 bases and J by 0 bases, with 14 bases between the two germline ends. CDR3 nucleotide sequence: TGTGCCAGCAGCACGCGGGGTACCCGCTCCTACAATGAGCAGTTCTTC. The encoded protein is CASSTRGTRSYNEQFF. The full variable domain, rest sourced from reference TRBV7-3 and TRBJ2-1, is GAGVSQTPSNKVTEKGKYVELRCDPISGHTALYWYRQSLGQGPEFLIYFQGTGAADDSGLPNDRFFAVRPEGSVSTLKIQRTERGDSAVYLCASSTRGTRSYNEQFFGPGTRLTVL.

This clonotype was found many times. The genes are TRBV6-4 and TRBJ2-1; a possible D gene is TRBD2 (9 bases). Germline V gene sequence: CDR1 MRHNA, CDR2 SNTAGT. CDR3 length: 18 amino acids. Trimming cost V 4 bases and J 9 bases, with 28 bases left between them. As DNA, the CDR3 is TGTGCCAGCAGTGCCGCAGGGGGCGGGGGGGGCCAACTCAGTGAGCAGTTCTTC. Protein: CASSAAGGGGGQLSEQFF.

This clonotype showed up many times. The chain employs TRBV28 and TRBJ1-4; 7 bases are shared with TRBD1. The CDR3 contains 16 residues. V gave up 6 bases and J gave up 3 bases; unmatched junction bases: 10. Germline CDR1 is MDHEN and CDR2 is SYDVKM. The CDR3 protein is CASSPYAGTANEKLFF. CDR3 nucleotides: TGTGCCAGCAGCCCATACGCCGGGACAGCTAATGAAAAACTGTTTTTT.